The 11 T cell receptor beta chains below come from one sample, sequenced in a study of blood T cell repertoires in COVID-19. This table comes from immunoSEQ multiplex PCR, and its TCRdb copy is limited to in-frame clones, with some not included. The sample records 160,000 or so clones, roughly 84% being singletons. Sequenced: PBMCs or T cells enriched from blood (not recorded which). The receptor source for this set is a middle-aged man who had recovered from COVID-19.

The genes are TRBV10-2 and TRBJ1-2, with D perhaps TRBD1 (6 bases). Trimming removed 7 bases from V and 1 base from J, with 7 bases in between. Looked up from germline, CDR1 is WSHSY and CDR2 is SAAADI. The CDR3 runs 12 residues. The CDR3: CASTRGNYGYTF. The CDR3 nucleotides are TGCGCCAGCACCAGGGGTAACTATGGCTACACCTTC.

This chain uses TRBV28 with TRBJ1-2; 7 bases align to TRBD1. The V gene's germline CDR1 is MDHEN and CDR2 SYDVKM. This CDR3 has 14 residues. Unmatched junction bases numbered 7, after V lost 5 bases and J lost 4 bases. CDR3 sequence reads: CASSLSQGVYGYTF. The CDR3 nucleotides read TGTGCCAGCAGTCTAAGTCAGGGGGTCTATGGCTACACCTTC.

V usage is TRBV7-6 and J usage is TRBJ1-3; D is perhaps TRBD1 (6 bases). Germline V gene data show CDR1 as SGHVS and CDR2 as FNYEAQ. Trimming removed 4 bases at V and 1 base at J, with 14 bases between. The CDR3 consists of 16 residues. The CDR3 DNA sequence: TGTGCCAGCAGCTCCACCTCCGGGACATCTGGAAACACCATATATTTT. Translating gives CASSSTSGTSGNTIYF.

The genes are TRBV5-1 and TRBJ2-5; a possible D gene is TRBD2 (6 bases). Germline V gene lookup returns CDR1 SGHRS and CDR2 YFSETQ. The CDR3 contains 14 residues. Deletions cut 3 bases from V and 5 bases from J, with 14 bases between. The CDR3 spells CASSSEGRSETQYF. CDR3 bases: TGCGCCAGCAGCTCGGAGGGGAGATCGGAGACCCAGTACTTC.

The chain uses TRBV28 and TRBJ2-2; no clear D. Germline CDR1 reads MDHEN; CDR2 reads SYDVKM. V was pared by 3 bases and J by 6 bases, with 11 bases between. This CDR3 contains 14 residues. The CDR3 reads CASSFSTVAGELFF. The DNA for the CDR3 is TGTGCCAGCAGTTTTTCTACTGTGGCCGGGGAGCTGTTTTTT.

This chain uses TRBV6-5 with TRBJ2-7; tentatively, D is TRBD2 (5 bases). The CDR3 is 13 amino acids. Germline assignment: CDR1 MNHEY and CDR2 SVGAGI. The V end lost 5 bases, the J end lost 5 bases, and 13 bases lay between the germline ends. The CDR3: CASSRPGYHEQYF. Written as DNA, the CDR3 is TGTGCCAGCAGTCGACCGGGGTACCACGAGCAGTACTTC.

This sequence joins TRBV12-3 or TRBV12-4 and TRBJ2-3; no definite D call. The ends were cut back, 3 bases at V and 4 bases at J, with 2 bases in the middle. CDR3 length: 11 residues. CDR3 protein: CASSFADTQYF. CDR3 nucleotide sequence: TGTGCCAGCAGTTTCGCAGATACGCAGTATTTT.

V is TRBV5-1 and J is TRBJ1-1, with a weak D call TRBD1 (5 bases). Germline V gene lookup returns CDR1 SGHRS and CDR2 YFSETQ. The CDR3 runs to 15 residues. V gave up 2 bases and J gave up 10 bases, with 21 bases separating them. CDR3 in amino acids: CASSFDERGSFRAFF. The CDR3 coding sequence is TGCGCCAGCAGCTTTGATGAGCGGGGGTCTTTTAGAGCTTTCTTT.

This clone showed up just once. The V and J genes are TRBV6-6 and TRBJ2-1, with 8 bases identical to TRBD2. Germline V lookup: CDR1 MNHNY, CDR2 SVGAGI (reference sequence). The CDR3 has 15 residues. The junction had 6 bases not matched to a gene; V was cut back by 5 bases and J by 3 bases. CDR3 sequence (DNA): TGTGCCAGCAGTCCAACTAGCGGCTACTACAATGAGCAGTTCTTC. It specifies CASSPTSGYYNEQFF.

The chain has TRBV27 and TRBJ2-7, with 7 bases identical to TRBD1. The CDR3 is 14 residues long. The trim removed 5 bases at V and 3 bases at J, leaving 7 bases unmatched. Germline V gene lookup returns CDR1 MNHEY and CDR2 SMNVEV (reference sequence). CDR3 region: CASSLDRDIYEQYF. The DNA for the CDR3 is TGTGCCAGCAGTCTCGACAGGGACATCTACGAGCAGTACTTC.

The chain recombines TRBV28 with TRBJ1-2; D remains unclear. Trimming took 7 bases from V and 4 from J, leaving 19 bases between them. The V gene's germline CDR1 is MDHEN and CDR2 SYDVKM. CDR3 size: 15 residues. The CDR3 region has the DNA TGTGCCAGCACCCTGGGAGCTGGACCATTCTATGGCTACACCTTC. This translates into CASTLGAGPFYGYTF.